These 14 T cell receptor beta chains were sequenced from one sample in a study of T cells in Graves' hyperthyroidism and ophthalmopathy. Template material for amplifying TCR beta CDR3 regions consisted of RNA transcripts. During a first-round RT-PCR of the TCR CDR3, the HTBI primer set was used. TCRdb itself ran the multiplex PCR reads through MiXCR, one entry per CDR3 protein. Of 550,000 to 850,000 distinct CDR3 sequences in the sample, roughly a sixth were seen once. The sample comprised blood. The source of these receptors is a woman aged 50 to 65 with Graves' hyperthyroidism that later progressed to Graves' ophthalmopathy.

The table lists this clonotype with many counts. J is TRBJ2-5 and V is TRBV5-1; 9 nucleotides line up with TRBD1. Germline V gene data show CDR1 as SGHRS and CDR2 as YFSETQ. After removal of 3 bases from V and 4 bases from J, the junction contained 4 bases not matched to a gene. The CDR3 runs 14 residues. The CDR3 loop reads CASSWGQGRETQYF. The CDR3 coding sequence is TGCGCCAGCAGCTGGGGACAGGGCAGAGAGACCCAGTACTTC.

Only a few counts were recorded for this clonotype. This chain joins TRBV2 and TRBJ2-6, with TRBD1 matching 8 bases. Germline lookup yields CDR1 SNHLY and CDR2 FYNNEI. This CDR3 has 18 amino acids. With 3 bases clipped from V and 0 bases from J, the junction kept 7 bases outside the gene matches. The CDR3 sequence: CASSDFRTGSSGANVLTF. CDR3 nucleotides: TGTGCCAGCAGTGACTTCCGGACAGGGTCCTCTGGGGCCAACGTCCTGACTTTC.

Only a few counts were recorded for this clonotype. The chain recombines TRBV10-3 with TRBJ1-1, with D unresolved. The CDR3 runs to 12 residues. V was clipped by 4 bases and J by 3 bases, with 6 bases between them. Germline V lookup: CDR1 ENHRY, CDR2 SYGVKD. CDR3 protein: CAISGRYTEAFF. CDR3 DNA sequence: TGTGCCATCAGTGGACGGTACACTGAAGCTTTCTTT.

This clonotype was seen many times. CDR3 loop: CASSYDTGVGETQYF. DNA for the CDR3: TGTGCCAGCAGTTACGATACAGGGGTTGGAGAGACCCAGTACTTC. The chain couples TRBV6-6 to TRBJ2-5; 7 positions agree with TRBD1. V lost 2 bases and J lost 4; bases outside the gene matches: 7. The V gene's germline CDR1 is MNHNY and CDR2 SVGAGI (reference sequence). The CDR3 has 15 amino acids.

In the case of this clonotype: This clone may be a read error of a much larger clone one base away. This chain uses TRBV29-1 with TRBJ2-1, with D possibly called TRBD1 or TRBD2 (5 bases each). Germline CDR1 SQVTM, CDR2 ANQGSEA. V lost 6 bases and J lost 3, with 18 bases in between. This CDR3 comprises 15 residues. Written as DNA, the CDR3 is TGCAGCGTCGAGAGGGGCAGCGATTACTACAATGAGCAGTTCTTC. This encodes CSVERGSDYYNEQFF.

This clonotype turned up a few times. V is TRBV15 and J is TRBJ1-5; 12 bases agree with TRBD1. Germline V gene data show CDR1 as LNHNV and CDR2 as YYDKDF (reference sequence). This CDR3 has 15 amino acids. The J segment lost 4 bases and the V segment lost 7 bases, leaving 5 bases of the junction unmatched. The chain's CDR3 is CATTRDRGQNQPQHF. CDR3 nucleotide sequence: TGTGCCACCACTAGGGACAGGGGGCAGAATCAGCCCCAGCATTTT. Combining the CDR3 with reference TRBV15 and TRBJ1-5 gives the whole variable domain DAMVIQNPRYQVTQFGKPVTLSCSQTLNHNVMYWYQQKSSQAPKLLFHYYDKDFNNEADTPDNFQSRRPNTSFCFLDIRSPGLGDTAMYLCATTRDRGQNQPQHFGDGTRLSIL.

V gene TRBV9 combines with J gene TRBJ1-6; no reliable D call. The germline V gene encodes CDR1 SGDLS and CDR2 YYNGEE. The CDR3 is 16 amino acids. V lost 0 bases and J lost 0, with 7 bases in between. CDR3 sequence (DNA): TGTGCCAGCAGCGTAGAGAGCCTCTCCTATAATTCACCCCTCCACTTT. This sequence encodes CASSVESLSYNSPLHF.

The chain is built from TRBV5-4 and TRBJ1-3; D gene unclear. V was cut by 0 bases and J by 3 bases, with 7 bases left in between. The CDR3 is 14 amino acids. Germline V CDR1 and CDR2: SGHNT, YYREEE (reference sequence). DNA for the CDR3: TGTGCCAGCAGCTTGGCGGGGATTGGAAACACCATATATTTT. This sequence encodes CASSLAGIGNTIYF.

The CDR3 reads CASSPISPTDDYGYTF. The CDR3 DNA follows: TGTGCCAGCAGTCCAATCTCCCCGACCGACGACTATGGCTACACCTTC. The chain is built from TRBV6-1 and TRBJ1-2; D gene ambiguous. Trimming took off 5 bases at V and 3 bases at J, with 19 bases between the two ends. The CDR3 covers 16 residues. Germline CDR1 MNHNS, CDR2 SASEGT.

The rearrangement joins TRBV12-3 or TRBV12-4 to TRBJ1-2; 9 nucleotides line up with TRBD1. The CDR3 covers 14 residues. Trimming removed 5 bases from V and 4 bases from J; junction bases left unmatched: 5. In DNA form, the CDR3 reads TGTGCCAGCAGTCCAGGACAGGGGATCTATGGCTACACCTTC. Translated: CASSPGQGIYGYTF.

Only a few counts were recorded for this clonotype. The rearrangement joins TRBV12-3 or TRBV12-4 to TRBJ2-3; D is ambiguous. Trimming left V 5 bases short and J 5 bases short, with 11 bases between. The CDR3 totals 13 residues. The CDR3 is CASSDNWGDTQYF. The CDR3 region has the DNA TGTGCCAGCAGTGACAATTGGGGAGATACGCAGTATTTT.

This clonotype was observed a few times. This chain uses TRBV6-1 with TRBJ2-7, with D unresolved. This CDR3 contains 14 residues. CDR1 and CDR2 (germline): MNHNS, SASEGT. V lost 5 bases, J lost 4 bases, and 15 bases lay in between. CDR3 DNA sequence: TGTGCCAGCAGTCGCGTCAGAGTGGCGTACGAGCAGTACTTC. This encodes CASSRVRVAYEQYF.

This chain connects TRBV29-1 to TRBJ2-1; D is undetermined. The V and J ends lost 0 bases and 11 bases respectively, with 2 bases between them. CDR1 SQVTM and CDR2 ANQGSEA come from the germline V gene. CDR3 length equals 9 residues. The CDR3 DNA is TGCAGCGTTGAAGACAAGCAGTTCTTC. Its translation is CSVEDKQFF.

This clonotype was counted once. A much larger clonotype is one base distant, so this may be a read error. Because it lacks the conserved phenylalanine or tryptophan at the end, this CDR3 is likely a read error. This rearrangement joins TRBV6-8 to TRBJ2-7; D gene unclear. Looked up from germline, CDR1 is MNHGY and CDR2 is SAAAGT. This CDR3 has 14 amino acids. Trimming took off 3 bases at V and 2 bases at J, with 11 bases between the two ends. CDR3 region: CASSYLNGPYEQYL. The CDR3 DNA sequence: TGTGCCAGCAGTTATCTCAACGGGCCCTACGAGCAGTACCTC.